What follows are 18 T cell receptor beta chains derived from one specimen sequenced in a study of T cells in Graves' hyperthyroidism and ophthalmopathy. Amplification of TCR beta CDR3 regions was performed using RNA transcripts as template. First-round RT-PCR targeting the TCR CDR3 was performed with the HTBI primer set. TCRdb re-called the multiplex PCR reads with MiXCR, one entry per CDR3 protein. Of a few hundred thousand distinct CDR3 sequences in the sample, 20% to 30% were seen once. Sequencing was performed on blood. The receptors come from a man aged 45-65 years with Graves' hyperthyroidism.

Concerning this clonotype itself: This could be a read error, since a much larger clone is one nucleotide away. As the CDR3 is not closed by the conserved phenylalanine or tryptophan, this likely results from a read error. The CDR3 nucleotides are TGCAGTGCTTTTGAAACAGGGACAAGTTTGTATGGCTACACCCTC. Protein product: CSAFETGTSLYGYTL. This chain links TRBV20-1 with TRBJ1-2, with a possible D match to TRBD1 (6 bases). The V end lost 5 bases, the J end lost 5 bases, and 21 bases lay between the germline ends. The CDR3 covers 15 residues. Looked up from germline, CDR1 is DFQATT and CDR2 is SNEGSKA (reference sequence).

J is TRBJ1-6 and V is TRBV5-1, with D perhaps matching TRBD1 (5 bases). Trimming took 4 bases from V and 11 from J, leaving 16 bases between them. The CDR3 totals 14 residues. Germline V gives CDR1 SGHRS, CDR2 YFSETQ. The CDR3 here is CASSMAQGAPPLHF. The CDR3 region has the DNA TGCGCCAGCAGCATGGCCCAGGGAGCTCCACCCCTCCACTTT.

This clonotype was detected a few times. The rearrangement joins TRBV12-3 or TRBV12-4 to TRBJ2-7; 11 bases are shared with TRBD2. The junction had 6 bases not matched to a gene; V was cut back by 4 bases and J by 4 bases. CDR3 length: 15 residues. This CDR3 reads CASSSASGRQYEQYF. The DNA for the CDR3 is TGTGCCAGCAGTTCGGCTAGCGGGAGGCAGTACGAGCAGTACTTC.

J is TRBJ2-5 and V is TRBV6-1; 11 bases map to TRBD2. The V gene end was trimmed by 7 bases and the J gene end by 3 bases; junction bases not matched to a gene: 10. The germline CDR1 and CDR2 sequences are MNHNS and SASEGT. CDR3 length: 16 amino acids. The CDR3 DNA is TGTGCCAGCACCTCCCAACCGGGACTAGCGGAAGAGACCCAGTACTTC. The encoded protein is CASTSQPGLAEETQYF.

This clonotype showed up many times. The gene calls are TRBV28 and TRBJ2-3, with D hard to call. Trimming left V 2 bases short and J 2 bases short, with 8 bases between. The CDR3 totals 14 residues. Germline V CDR1 and CDR2: MDHEN, SYDVKM. In DNA form, the CDR3 reads TGTGCCAGCAGTTTAACTGTGCTCACAGATACGCAGTATTTT. Translating gives CASSLTVLTDTQYF.

The chain is built from TRBV19 and TRBJ2-1; TRBD1 matches at 8 bases. The CDR3 is 15 amino acids. The V segment lost 5 bases and the J segment 11 bases; nucleotides outside the gene matches: 14. From germline, CDR1 is LNHDA and CDR2 SQIVND (reference sequence). This chain's CDR3 is CASSSSGQGPRKQFF. The DNA of the CDR3 is TGTGCCAGTAGTTCCTCAGGACAGGGCCCTAGAAAGCAGTTCTTC.

This clonotype was counted ten times or more. This sequence joins TRBV28 and TRBJ2-1, with a tentative D call TRBD2 (5 bases). Per the germline V gene, CDR1 is MDHEN and CDR2 is SYDVKM. The ends were cut back, 7 bases at V and 4 bases at J, with 17 bases in the middle. CDR3 size: 15 residues. In nucleotides, the CDR3 is TGTGCCAGCAACCTAGGTGCGGGCCTATACAATGAGCAGTTCTTC. This encodes CASNLGAGLYNEQFF. Based on the CDR3 plus reference TRBV28 and TRBJ2-1, the full variable domain is DVKVTQSSRYLVKRTGEKVFLECVQDMDHENMFWYRQDPGLGLRLIYFSYDVKMKEKGDIPEGYSVSREKKERFSLILESASTNQTSMYLCASNLGAGLYNEQFFGPGTRLTVL.

V and J are TRBV12-3 or TRBV12-4 and TRBJ2-5; D remains ambiguous. This CDR3 is 12 amino acids long. The V and J ends lost 8 bases and 2 bases respectively, with 9 bases between them. The CDR3 coding sequence is TGTGCCAGCCGCCAGACGCAAGAGACCCAGTACTTC. This sequence encodes CASRQTQETQYF.

This chain links TRBV5-1 with TRBJ2-7; tentative D call: TRBD1 (6 bases). The CDR3 has 15 residues. Trimming cost V 2 bases and J 0 bases, with 12 bases left between them. CDR1 and CDR2 (germline): SGHRS, YFSETQ. CDR3 sequence: CASSLLGDTSYEQYF. The CDR3 nucleotides read TGCGCCAGCAGCTTATTAGGGGACACCTCCTACGAGCAGTACTTC.

This chain links TRBV27 with TRBJ2-3; 8 nucleotides match TRBD2. CDR3 length equals 16 residues. Germline V gene lookup returns CDR1 MNHEY and CDR2 SMNVEV (reference sequence). The trim removed 6 bases at V and 1 base at J, leaving 9 bases unmatched. Written as DNA, the CDR3 is TGTGCCAGCAGCTCCACACCAGCGGGGGGCACAGATACGCAGTATTTT. Residues: CASSSTPAGGTDTQYF.

The chain recombines TRBV7-9 with TRBJ2-7; D is perhaps TRBD2 (5 bases). Trimming cost V 1 base and J 1 base, with 8 bases left between them. The CDR3 spans 14 residues. Per germline, CDR1 SEHNR and CDR2 FQNEAQ (reference sequence). Here the CDR3 DNA reads TGTGCCAGCAGCTTAGGTAGCGTGTCCTACGAGCAGTACTTC. It codes for CASSLGSVSYEQYF. The complete variable domain, with remaining parts taken from reference TRBV7-9 and TRBJ2-7, reads DTGVSQNPRHKITKRGQNVTFRCDPISEHNRLYWYRQTLGQGPEFLTYFQNEAQLEKSRLLSDRFSAERPKGSFSTLEIQRTEQGDSAMYLCASSLGSVSYEQYFGPGTRLTVT.

This chain links TRBV9 with TRBJ1-4, with D tentatively TRBD1 (5 bases). Germline CDR1 is SGDLS and CDR2 is YYNGEE. CDR3 length: 14 residues. Between the trimmed V and J ends, which lost 4 bases and 8 bases, there was a span of 15 bases. The CDR3 DNA reads TGTGCCAGCAGCCCGGTCGGGGGAAACGAAAAACTGTTTTTT. Protein product: CASSPVGGNEKLFF.

V usage is TRBV7-3 and J usage is TRBJ2-1; possible D gene TRBD2, 5 bases. Per germline, CDR1 SGHTA and CDR2 FQGTGA. V lost 3 bases to trimming and J lost 9 bases, with 12 bases between them. This CDR3 spans 13 amino acids. CDR3 region: CASSLASRGEQFF. The CDR3 bases are TGTGCCAGCAGCTTGGCTAGTCGGGGTGAGCAGTTCTTC.

This clonotype came up many times. CDR3 amino acids: CASSLGPSGDTQYF. The CDR3, as DNA: TGCGCCAGCAGCTTAGGGCCTAGCGGAGATACGCAGTATTTT. J is TRBJ2-3 and V is TRBV5-1, with 7 nucleotides matching TRBD2. V shed 2 bases and J 5 bases; nucleotides not matched to a gene: 5. Looked up from germline, CDR1 is SGHRS and CDR2 is YFSETQ. The CDR3 totals 14 residues. The complete variable domain, with remaining parts taken from reference TRBV5-1 and TRBJ2-3, reads KAGVTQTPRYLIKTRGQQVTLSCSPISGHRSVSWYQQTPGQGLQFLFEYFSETQRNKGNFPGRFSGRQFSNSRSEMNVSTLELGDSALYLCASSLGPSGDTQYFGPGTRLTVL.

V is TRBV7-2 and J is TRBJ2-2; 13 bases line up with TRBD2. With 2 bases clipped from V and 6 bases from J, the junction kept 9 bases outside the gene matches. From germline, CDR1 is SGHTA and CDR2 FQGNSA. This CDR3 is built from 18 residues. The CDR3 reads CASSLTFTSGRAAGELFF. The CDR3 DNA reads TGTGCCAGCAGCTTAACGTTTACTAGCGGGAGGGCCGCCGGGGAGCTGTTTTTT.

This clonotype was observed a few times. The V and J genes are TRBV24-1 and TRBJ2-3; 13 bases map to TRBD2. CDR3 length: 18 residues. Germline CDR1 is KGHDR and CDR2 is SFDVKD. J was trimmed by 4 bases and V by 4 bases; bases with no gene match: 10. The CDR3 here is CATSDRRLAGGNPDTQYF. CDR3 nucleotides: TGTGCCACCAGTGACCGCCGACTAGCGGGAGGTAATCCAGATACGCAGTATTTT.

This clonotype appeared many times. V usage is TRBV24-1 and J usage is TRBJ1-1; TRBD1 agrees at 9 bases. The CDR3 has 15 residues. With 6 bases clipped from V and 1 base from J, the junction kept 5 bases outside the gene matches. Germline CDR1 is KGHDR and CDR2 is SFDVKD. CDR3: CATSNSGQGNTEAFF. The CDR3 nucleotides read TGTGCCACCAGTAACTCGGGACAGGGGAACACTGAAGCTTTCTTT.

This clonotype was counted only a few times. This chain connects TRBV18 to TRBJ1-1; no firm D call. Trimming pared 2 bases from V and 6 bases from J, leaving 4 bases between. There are 11 residues in the CDR3. Germline loops: CDR1 KGHSH, CDR2 LQKENI. The CDR3 nucleotides are TGTGCCAGCTCACCAAGCGCTGAAGCTTTCTTT. Translating it yields CASSPSAEAFF.